This T cell receptor beta chain was found in a study of cytomegalovirus exposure and HLA in healthy donors. The PCR employed 60 Vbeta primers together with 13 Jbeta primers. Sequencing was performed with immunoSEQ multiplex PCR; in TCRdb, only in-frame clones are kept and a portion is missing. This table has roughly 100,000 clones, roughly 76% appearing once. Germline V gene lookup returns CDR1 MNHNY and CDR2 SVGAGI (reference sequence). The CDR3 runs to 14 residues. V lost 0 bases to trimming and J lost 8 bases, with 8 bases between them. The rearrangement links TRBV6-6 to TRBJ1-6; D unclear. What was sequenced was PBMCs. This TCR was recovered from a man in his forties in good health and CMV-seronegative. The CDR3 loop reads CASSYSSFDSPLHF. CDR3 DNA sequence: TGTGCCAGCAGTTACTCGTCATTTGATTCACCCCTCCACTTT.